These 31 T cell receptor beta chains were sequenced from one sample in a study of technical replicates of blood from a handful of donors. The table came from immunoSEQ multiplex PCR; TCRdb's copy has only in-frame clones and leaves some out. The table lists 65,000 to 85,000 clones, 96% of them singletons. The source material was T cells isolated from PBMCs. These receptor sequences come from a human donor in good health.

V usage is TRBV9 and J usage is TRBJ2-2; 11 nucleotides align to TRBD2. CDR1 and CDR2 (germline): SGDLS, YYNGEE. The CDR3 covers 16 residues. The V gene end was trimmed by 1 base and the J gene end by 7 bases; junction bases not matched to a gene: 6. The CDR3 region is CASSVIAGGRGGELFF. The CDR3 DNA is TGTGCCAGCAGCGTAATAGCGGGAGGGCGTGGCGGGGAGCTGTTTTTT.

This clone came up once. The gene calls are TRBV27 and TRBJ1-2, with TRBD1 as a possible D gene (5 bases). Germline CDR1 MNHEY, CDR2 SMNVEV (reference sequence). The CDR3 is 16 amino acids. Deletions cut 2 bases from V and 1 base from J, with 14 bases between. Here the CDR3 reads CASSLKSQGYNYGYTF. DNA of the CDR3: TGTGCCAGCAGTTTAAAATCCCAGGGATATAACTATGGCTACACCTTC.

The chain links TRBV5-1 to TRBJ2-5; 11 nucleotides align to TRBD2. Germline V CDR1 and CDR2: SGHRS, YFSETQ. The CDR3 contains 15 residues. V trimming: 0 bases; J trimming: 4 bases; junction bases outside the gene matches: 2. The CDR3, as DNA: TGCGCCAGCAGCTTGGTAGCGGGAGGGCCAGAGACCCAGTACTTC. It encodes CASSLVAGGPETQYF.

The rearrangement joins TRBV4-2 to TRBJ2-1; the D gene is possibly TRBD2 (5 bases). The CDR3 loop spans 14 amino acids. V was shortened by 0 bases and J by 9 bases, with 12 bases between the two germline ends. Looked up from germline, CDR1 is LGHNA and CDR2 is YNFKEQ. In nucleotides, the CDR3 is TGTGCCAGCAGCCAAGATCTCCTAGGAGGTGAGCAGTTCTTC. It translates to CASSQDLLGGEQFF.

The J gene is TRBJ1-1, the V gene TRBV5-1, with D tentatively TRBD1 (6 bases). The ends were cut back, 3 bases at V and 0 bases at J, with 9 bases in the middle. Germline CDR1 reads SGHRS; CDR2 reads YFSETQ. The CDR3 is 14 amino acids. The CDR3 here is CASSSRGLNTEAFF. DNA for the CDR3: TGCGCCAGCAGCTCCAGGGGATTGAACACTGAAGCTTTCTTT.

The chain uses TRBV6-1 and TRBJ2-1; D might be TRBD2 (5 bases). The CDR3 is 15 residues long. V lost 8 bases and J 2 bases, leaving 16 bases between the germline ends. Germline lookup yields CDR1 MNHNS and CDR2 SASEGT. Written as DNA, the CDR3 is TGTGCCAGCTTGCAGTGGGAGAGGACCTACAATGAGCAGTTCTTC. Its protein is CASLQWERTYNEQFF.

The V call is TRBV10-2, the J call TRBJ1-5, with D perhaps matching TRBD1 (6 bases). The CDR3 is 19 residues long. The germline V and J ends were trimmed by 2 bases and 5 bases, with 25 bases remaining between them. Germline values: CDR1 WSHSY, CDR2 SAAADI. The CDR3: CASSETTSRTAWGDQPQHF. The CDR3 bases are TGCGCCAGCAGTGAGACCACTTCCAGGACAGCCTGGGGCGATCAGCCCCAGCATTTT.

The rearrangement links TRBV28 to TRBJ1-3; D is ambiguous. Trimming removed 5 bases at V and 2 bases at J, with 10 bases between. The germline V gene has CDR1 MDHEN and CDR2 SYDVKM. The CDR3 is made up of 14 amino acids. The CDR3 sequence is CASSLSNTGNTIYF. DNA of the CDR3: TGTGCCAGCAGTCTTTCCAACACTGGAAACACCATATATTTT.

V is TRBV28 and J is TRBJ2-5, with TRBD2 matching over 7 bases. Trimming took 7 bases from V and 3 from J; bases not matched to a gene: 8. This CDR3 has 14 amino acids. From germline, CDR1 is MDHEN and CDR2 SYDVKM. The CDR3 loop is CASKFVGGKETQYF. The CDR3 bases are TGTGCCAGCAAATTTGTGGGAGGGAAAGAGACCCAGTACTTC.

The CDR3 here is CATSREGTPYGYTF. The CDR3 nucleotides read TGTGCCACCAGCAGAGAGGGGACACCATATGGCTACACCTTC. This chain joins TRBV15 and TRBJ1-2; maybe TRBD1 (6 bases). Deletions cut 0 bases from V and 5 bases from J, with 10 bases between. This CDR3 contains 14 residues. The V gene's germline CDR1 is LNHNV and CDR2 YYDKDF (reference sequence).

The CDR3 loop reads CASSIDRVDYGYTF. The CDR3 DNA follows: TGTGCCAGCAGTATTGACAGAGTCGACTATGGCTACACCTTC. V and J are TRBV6-6 and TRBJ1-2, with D possibly TRBD1 on 5 matching bases. The CDR3 is 14 amino acids. Trimming shortened V by 5 bases and J by 3 bases, and 13 bases separated the two germline ends. The germline V gene has CDR1 MNHNY and CDR2 SVGAGI (reference sequence).

V and J are TRBV30 and TRBJ2-2; TRBD2 matches 9 bases. Germline lookup yields CDR1 GTSNPN and CDR2 SVGIG (reference sequence). The V and J ends lost 2 bases and 3 bases, in that order; junction bases with no gene match: 7. The CDR3 sequence is 16 residues long. Here the CDR3 reads CAWSTAAGGYTGELFF. DNA of the CDR3: TGTGCCTGGAGTACAGCAGCGGGGGGATACACCGGGGAGCTGTTTTTT.

The CDR3 DNA follows: TGTGCCTGGTCTTCTGGCCCAAATTCACCCCTCCACTTT. It specifies CAWSSGPNSPLHF. V gene TRBV30 combines with J gene TRBJ1-6; no reliable D call. The V end lost 5 bases, the J end lost 7 bases, and 12 bases lay between the germline ends. The CDR3 consists of 13 residues. Germline V CDR1 and CDR2: GTSNPN, SVGIG (reference sequence).

J is TRBJ2-7 and V is TRBV5-1; 8 nucleotides agree with TRBD1. V shed 4 bases and J 2 bases; nucleotides not matched to a gene: 5. This CDR3 is 14 amino acids long. CDR1 is SGHRS and CDR2 is YFSETQ in the germline V gene. The CDR3 protein is CASSPGTGAYEQYF. In DNA form, the CDR3 reads TGCGCCAGCAGCCCCGGGACAGGAGCCTACGAGCAGTACTTC.

The chain carries TRBV6-4 and TRBJ2-3; TRBD1 matches at 7 bases. There are 16 residues in the CDR3. Losses at the gene ends were 2 bases for V and 9 bases for J; bases not matched to a gene: 14. Per the germline V gene, CDR1 is MRHNA and CDR2 is SNTAGT. CDR3 in amino acids: CASSDRIRSDRATQYF. CDR3 in DNA: TGTGCCAGCAGTGACAGGATCCGATCCGACAGGGCAACGCAGTATTTT.

The J gene is TRBJ1-1, the V gene TRBV5-6; D gene ambiguous. The V and J ends lost 2 bases and 0 bases respectively, with 8 bases between them. The CDR3 runs 14 residues. The germline V gene encodes CDR1 SGHDT and CDR2 YYEEEE. CDR3 bases: TGTGCCAGCAGCTTTTCAGTTATGAACACTGAAGCTTTCTTT. It translates to CASSFSVMNTEAFF.

The chain links TRBV10-2 to TRBJ2-1; 14 nucleotides line up with TRBD2. V shed 4 bases, J shed 8 bases, and the junction held 4 bases outside the gene matches. The CDR3 consists of 15 residues. Germline V gene data show CDR1 as WSHSY and CDR2 as SAAADI. DNA of the CDR3: TGCGCCAGCAGTGGGACTAGCGGGGGGAAAGATGAGCAGTTCTTC. This codes for CASSGTSGGKDEQFF.

This chain links TRBV10-1 with TRBJ2-3, with TRBD1 matching 7 bases. V lost 6 bases to trimming and J lost 2 bases; unmatched junction nucleotides: 5. CDR1 is WNHNN, CDR2 SYGVQD, per germline (reference sequence). The CDR3 sequence is 14 residues long. The CDR3 bases are TGCGCCAGCAGATCAGGACAGGACACAGATACGCAGTATTTT. The encoded protein is CASRSGQDTDTQYF.

The chain couples TRBV6-4 to TRBJ2-2, with 8 bases aligning to TRBD1. The CDR3 covers 15 residues. V lost 5 bases, J lost 1 base, and 3 bases stayed unmatched. CDR1 is MRHNA and CDR2 is SNTAGT in the germline V gene. The CDR3 loop is CASSQGTGNTGELFF. Written as DNA, the CDR3 is TGTGCCAGCAGTCAAGGGACAGGGAACACCGGGGAGCTGTTTTTT.

In this sample, this clone turned up once. The chain employs TRBV19 and TRBJ2-3, with D possibly matching TRBD2 (5 bases). The CDR3 loop spans 13 amino acids. Germline CDR1 reads LNHDA; CDR2 reads SQIVND (reference sequence). V was shortened by 6 bases and J by 1 base, with 8 bases between the two germline ends. CDR3 nucleotides: TGTGCCAGTAGCCCGCGGGGCACAGATACGCAGTATTTT. It yields the protein CASSPRGTDTQYF. Looking up the rest from reference TRBV19 and TRBJ2-3 gives the full variable domain: DGGITQSPKYLFRKEGQNVTLSCEQNLNHDAMYWYRQDPGQGLRLIYYSQIVNDFQKGDIAEGYSVSREKKESFPLTVTSAQKNPTAFYLCASSPRGTDTQYFGPGTRLTVL.

The chain employs TRBV18 and TRBJ1-1; D is ambiguous. Per germline, CDR1 KGHSH and CDR2 LQKENI. V lost 3 bases and J 3 bases, leaving 8 bases between the germline ends. CDR3 size: 13 residues. The CDR3 is CASSPSGDTEAFF. In DNA form, the CDR3 reads TGTGCCAGCTCACCGAGTGGAGACACTGAAGCTTTCTTT. Full variable domain (missing parts from reference TRBV18 and TRBJ1-1): NAGVMQNPRHLVRRRGQEARLRCSPMKGHSHVYWYRQLPEEGLKFMVYLQKENIIDESGMPKERFSAEFPKEGPSILRIQQVVRGDSAAYFCASSPSGDTEAFFGQGTRLTVV.

This rearrangement joins TRBV10-3 to TRBJ2-7, with a possible D match to TRBD1 (5 bases). In germline, CDR1 is ENHRY, CDR2 SYGVKD. The CDR3 consists of 14 residues. Trimming pared 3 bases from V and 1 base from J, leaving 10 bases between. CDR3 loop: CAISDRADSYEQYF. Written as DNA, the CDR3 is TGTGCCATCAGTGACAGGGCGGATTCCTACGAGCAGTACTTC.

The chain links TRBV25-1 to TRBJ1-2, with 7 bases identical to TRBD1. V dropped 3 bases and J dropped 0; count of bases not matched to a gene: 4. The CDR3 sequence is 15 residues long. The germline V gene has CDR1 MGHDK and CDR2 SYGVNS. The CDR3 sequence: CASSESRGTNYGYTF. The DNA for the CDR3 is TGTGCCAGCAGTGAGTCCAGGGGGACTAACTATGGCTACACCTTC.

The chain uses TRBV9 and TRBJ1-1; D unresolved. The V gene's germline CDR1 is SGDLS and CDR2 YYNGEE. V lost 3 bases and J lost 1, with 13 bases in between. This CDR3 has 15 residues. In nucleotides, the CDR3 is TGTGCCAGCAGCGCAGAACCTCAGGAGAACACTGAAGCTTTCTTT. Translated: CASSAEPQENTEAFF.

The J gene is TRBJ2-7, the V gene TRBV7-9; TRBD1 matches 9 bases. V was clipped by 3 bases and J by 3 bases; unmatched bases: 3. The germline gives CDR1 SEHNR, CDR2 FQNEAQ (reference sequence). CDR3 length: 14 residues. The CDR3 sequence is CASSFRDRDYEQYF. The DNA for the CDR3 is TGTGCCAGCAGCTTCCGGGACAGGGACTACGAGCAGTACTTC.

The V gene is TRBV10-3, the J gene TRBJ2-3; D remains unclear. The CDR3 contains 14 residues. Germline V gene lookup returns CDR1 ENHRY and CDR2 SYGVKD. Between the trimmed V and J ends, which lost 2 bases and 2 bases, there was a span of 8 bases. The CDR3, as DNA: TGTGCCATCAGTGAGCCCCGGTCCACAGATACGCAGTATTTT. This gives the protein CAISEPRSTDTQYF.

The V gene is TRBV27, the J gene TRBJ2-7, with D perhaps TRBD1 (5 bases). V was pared by 6 bases and J by 1 base, with 10 bases between. Germline V gives CDR1 MNHEY, CDR2 SMNVEV (reference sequence). CDR3 length: 13 residues. The CDR3 nucleotides read TGTGCCAGCAGGAAGACAGTTTCCTACGAGCAGTACTTC. Translation: CASRKTVSYEQYF.

The chain employs TRBV6-5 and TRBJ2-7, with 7 bases aligning to TRBD2. The V gene end was trimmed by 5 bases and the J gene end by 2 bases; junction bases not matched to a gene: 0. CDR3 length equals 12 residues. Per germline, CDR1 MNHEY and CDR2 SVGAGI. CDR3 bases: TGTGCCAGCAGTAGCGGGACCTACGAGCAGTACTTC. As protein: CASSSGTYEQYF.

The V gene is TRBV6-6, the J gene TRBJ2-1, with D possibly being TRBD1 (6 bases). V lost 0 bases and J lost 7, with 16 bases in between. The CDR3 runs to 16 residues. CDR1 and CDR2 from the germline V gene are MNHNY and SVGAGI (reference sequence). The CDR3 region is CASSYSSSRGRNEQFF. The CDR3, as DNA: TGTGCCAGCAGTTACTCGTCCTCCAGGGGTAGGAATGAGCAGTTCTTC.

The V call is TRBV18, the J call TRBJ1-1; 7 bases fit TRBD1. Germline loops: CDR1 KGHSH, CDR2 LQKENI. V gave up 6 bases and J gave up 2 bases; unmatched junction bases: 6. The CDR3 spans 14 residues. This CDR3 is CASSPTGSNTEAFF. CDR3 DNA: TGTGCCAGCTCCCCGACAGGGAGCAACACTGAAGCTTTCTTT.

V gene TRBV11-2 combines with J gene TRBJ2-1, with TRBD2 matching 7 bases. J lost 9 bases, V lost 4 bases, and 6 bases had no gene match. Germline CDR1 is SGHAT and CDR2 is FQNNGV. The CDR3 is 13 residues long. Here the CDR3 reads CASSYTSVPEQFF. For the CDR3, the DNA is TGTGCCAGCAGCTATACTAGCGTCCCTGAGCAGTTCTTC.